The subject of this entry is one T cell receptor beta chain. No antigen is known for it. From germline, CDR1 is SGDLS and CDR2 YYNGEE. This CDR3 contains 18 residues. V lost 0 bases and J lost 7; bases outside the gene matches: 9. This sample's treatment: some 20 received Ad26.COV2.S at low or high dose, single or two shots; roughly five received placebo; per-sample allocation not given. Collection of samples fell on day 63 after the first vaccine or placebo injection. Expression of Wuhan-strain SARS-CoV-2 spike came from the Ad26 vector that formed the vaccine. The data derive from a study of Ad26.COV2.S vaccination and SARS-CoV-2 variants. The overall study: Trial arm assignment for the donor was COV1001 Ad26.COV2.S. Study observations and caveats: Non-spike TCR breadth showed similarity between vaccine and placebo recipients. Vaccine recipients posted higher spike-specific TCR breadth than their placebo counterparts.

Only in-frame clones appear in the TCRdb table, and some are missing; sequencing was by immunoSEQ multiplex PCR. The sample holds fewer than 900,000 clones, about 90% seen once. The source is a person aged 18-60 years who received the Ad26.COV2.S COVID-19 vaccine or a placebo. This material consisted of peripheral blood, taken in a trial of Ad26.COV2.S vaccine versus placebo. The chain joins TRBV9 to TRBJ2-1, with 14 bases aligning to TRBD2. The DNA of the CDR3 is TGTGCCAGCAGCGTAGAACCCCGACTAGCGGGGGGGCAAAATGAGCAGTTCTTC. Translated: CASSVEPRLAGGQNEQFF. Combining the CDR3 with reference TRBV9 and TRBJ2-1 gives the whole variable domain DSGVTQTPKHLITATGQRVTLRCSPRSGDLSVYWYQQSLDQGLQFLIQYYNGEERAKGNILERFSAQQFPDLHSELNLSSLELGDSALYFCASSVEPRLAGGQNEQFFGPGTRLTVL.